These 23 T cell receptor beta chains were sequenced from one sample in a study of T cells after yellow fever vaccination. TCRdb re-called the 5' RACE reads with MiXCR, one entry per CDR3 protein. Of about 180,000 distinct CDR3 sequences listed, approximately 6.2% were seen once; the top ten hold just under 3%. The source was CD4+ T cells sorted from PBMCs, collected on the day of the first yellow fever vaccination. These TCRs come from a man in his late teens or twenties who received the YFV17D yellow fever vaccine.

This clonotype was picked up many times. The V call is TRBV7-3, the J call TRBJ1-3, with D hard to call. Germline CDR1 SGHTA, CDR2 FQGTGA. The V and J ends lost 7 bases and 0 bases respectively, with 16 bases between them. This CDR3 has 16 amino acids. This CDR3 reads CASTPNSYNSGNTIYF. CDR3 DNA: TGTGCCAGCACCCCGAACAGTTACAACTCTGGAAACACCATATATTTT.

There are many counts of this clonotype. The chain is built from TRBV10-3 and TRBJ1-2, with a weak D call TRBD1 (5 bases). Trimming took off 2 bases at V and 5 bases at J, with 15 bases between the two ends. Germline V gene data show CDR1 as ENHRY and CDR2 as SYGVKD. This CDR3 is built from 15 residues. CDR3 DNA: TGTGCCATCAGTGAGCGACCCGGGACGGAGTATGGCTACACCTTC. This codes for CAISERPGTEYGYTF.

This clonotype has just a few counts. The CDR3: CASSLASGGYGYTF. The CDR3, as DNA: TGTGCCAGCAGCTTAGCTTCAGGGGGCTATGGCTACACCTTC. The rearrangement links TRBV7-2 to TRBJ1-2; 7 nucleotides match TRBD1. Looked up from germline, CDR1 is SGHTA and CDR2 is FQGNSA. This CDR3 contains 14 residues. The junction had 2 bases not matched to a gene; V was cut back by 0 bases and J by 4 bases.

This clonotype was picked up many times. CDR3 sequence reads: CASSDRTKPPETQYF. CDR3 DNA: TGTGCCAGCAGTGACCGGACGAAACCCCCAGAGACCCAGTACTTC. The chain is built from TRBV6-1 and TRBJ2-5, with D unresolved. Germline CDR1 is MNHNS and CDR2 is SASEGT. The V and J ends lost 3 bases and 4 bases respectively, with 15 bases between them. The CDR3 runs 15 residues.

The chain has TRBV24-1 and TRBJ2-5; 8 bases agree with TRBD2. J lost 3 bases, V lost 1 base, and 3 bases had no gene match. Per the germline V gene, CDR1 is KGHDR and CDR2 is SFDVKD. The CDR3 extends over 15 amino acids. The CDR3 DNA sequence: TGTGCCACCAGTGATTTAGCAGCGGGGGAAGAGACCCAGTACTTC. It specifies CATSDLAAGEETQYF.

The chain couples TRBV4-1 to TRBJ2-1; either TRBD1 or TRBD2 may supply D (7 bases each). Looked up from germline, CDR1 is MGHRA and CDR2 is YSYEKL. The CDR3 is made up of 19 amino acids. V lost 4 bases and J lost 0, with 22 bases in between. CDR3 nucleotide sequence: TGCGCCAGCAGCCCTCCACCCCAGGGGGGGATCGGCTCCTACAATGAGCAGTTCTTC. Translating gives CASSPPPQGGIGSYNEQFF.

This clonotype appeared a few times. CDR3 in DNA: TGTGCCAGCAGCCCCGCCCCAGGGGCTGGGGCCAACGTCCTGACTTTC. Residues: CASSPAPGAGANVLTF. This chain joins TRBV5-6 and TRBJ2-6, with a possible D match to TRBD1 (6 bases). With 4 bases removed from V and 2 bases from J, the gap between germline ends came to 13 bases. The CDR3 sequence is 16 residues long. The germline CDR1 and CDR2 sequences are SGHDT and YYEEEE.

The chain carries TRBV4-1 and TRBJ1-2, with D possibly TRBD1 on 5 matching bases. The CDR3 spans 15 residues. V dropped 5 bases and J dropped 5 bases, with 18 bases sitting between them. From germline, CDR1 is MGHRA and CDR2 YSYEKL. CDR3 sequence reads: CASSSTGTLRYGYTF. The CDR3 DNA sequence: TGCGCCAGCAGCTCCACCGGGACGCTTCGTTATGGCTACACCTTC.

Many counts were recorded for this clonotype. The V and J genes are TRBV5-1 and TRBJ1-1, with D unclear. CDR1 SGHRS and CDR2 YFSETQ come from the germline V gene. V gave up 6 bases and J gave up 0 bases, with 18 bases separating them. CDR3 length: 16 residues. The CDR3 DNA follows: TGCGCCAGCACCGCCGGACCCGATGAAATGAACACTGAAGCTTTCTTT. Residues: CASTAGPDEMNTEAFF.

In its sample, this clonotype was seen many times. The rearrangement joins TRBV12-3 or TRBV12-4 to TRBJ1-1; D perhaps matches TRBD1 (6 bases). There are 13 residues in the CDR3. V lost 6 bases and J lost 10, with 18 bases in between. CDR3 nucleotides: TGTGCCAGCAGACTAGCCCACCAGGGGAGAGCTTTCTTT. It yields the protein CASRLAHQGRAFF.

This clonotype was picked up many times. This chain joins TRBV6-1 and TRBJ2-5; TRBD2 is a possible D gene (6 bases). Looked up from germline, CDR1 is MNHNS and CDR2 is SASEGT. The germline V and J ends were trimmed by 4 bases and 3 bases, with 9 bases remaining between them. The CDR3 loop spans 13 amino acids. The CDR3 nucleotides are TGTGCCAGCAGTGTAGCGGAAAAAGAGACCCAGTACTTC. Its protein is CASSVAEKETQYF.

This clonotype has at least ten counts. The chain combines TRBV4-3 with TRBJ1-6, with a weak D call TRBD1 (6 bases). The CDR3 covers 17 residues. The V and J ends lost 2 bases and 7 bases respectively, with 18 bases between them. The germline V gene encodes CDR1 LGHNA and CDR2 YSLEER. CDR3 sequence (DNA): TGCGCCAGCAGCCAATCCACCAGTAGGGGGTGGAATTCACCCCTCCACTTT. Translation gives CASSQSTSRGWNSPLHF.

This chain joins TRBV10-3 and TRBJ1-6; perhaps TRBD1 as D (5 bases). From germline, CDR1 is ENHRY and CDR2 SYGVKD. V gave up 6 bases and J gave up 5 bases, with 5 bases separating them. The CDR3 is 12 amino acids. CDR3 loop: CAIRGDNSPLHF. The DNA for the CDR3 is TGTGCCATCAGGGGGGATAATTCACCCCTCCACTTT.

This clonotype appeared many times. V and J are TRBV19 and TRBJ1-1, with D maybe TRBD1 (5 bases). Germline CDR1 is LNHDA and CDR2 is SQIVND (reference sequence). The CDR3 covers 14 residues. V was trimmed by 5 bases and J by 5 bases, leaving 15 bases between them. CDR3 sequence: CASSLLPGYTEAFF. CDR3 nucleotide sequence: TGTGCCAGTAGTTTGTTGCCAGGGTATACTGAAGCTTTCTTT.

This chain links TRBV25-1 with TRBJ2-2; 10 bases agree with TRBD1. Germline loops: CDR1 MGHDK, CDR2 SYGVNS. CDR3 length: 16 amino acids. J gave up 6 bases and V 6 bases, and 10 bases lay outside the gene matches. In nucleotides, the CDR3 is TGTGCCAGCAGAAGACCGGGACAGGGGCCGGCCGGGGAGCTGTTTTTT. As protein: CASRRPGQGPAGELFF.

This clonotype was seen only a few times. The chain has TRBV7-2 and TRBJ1-1; D is ambiguous. The CDR3 is 15 residues long. From germline, CDR1 is SGHTA and CDR2 FQGNSA. Trimming stripped 5 bases from V and 5 bases from J, with 18 bases between. CDR3 DNA: TGTGCCAGCAGCCTAGGGCTGGCCCCGGGGACTGAAGCTTTCTTT. Its protein product is CASSLGLAPGTEAFF.

This sequence joins TRBV4-3 and TRBJ1-4; D is undetermined. CDR1 is LGHNA and CDR2 is YSLEER in the germline V gene. The CDR3 spans 14 residues. V was clipped by 4 bases and J by 6 bases, with 12 bases between them. The CDR3 loop reads CASSLTRTHEKLFF. The CDR3 DNA reads as TGCGCCAGCAGCCTAACCCGGACTCATGAAAAACTGTTTTTT.

This chain connects TRBV20-1 to TRBJ1-1; D possibly corresponds to TRBD1 (6 bases). Germline V gene lookup returns CDR1 DFQATT and CDR2 SNEGSKA (reference sequence). The V end lost 1 base, the J end lost 2 bases, and 20 bases lay between the germline ends. CDR3 size: 17 residues. The CDR3 here is CSARVGQTMIFNTEAFF. CDR3 DNA: TGCAGTGCTAGAGTAGGACAGACTATGATTTTTAACACTGAAGCTTTCTTT.

This clonotype came up many times. The J gene is TRBJ2-1, the V gene TRBV7-7; perhaps D is TRBD1 or TRBD2 (5 bases each). The CDR3 runs 13 residues. Germline-derived CDR1 and CDR2 are SSHAT and FNYEAQ (reference sequence). Trimming took 5 bases from V and 10 from J, leaving 15 bases between them. This CDR3 reads CASSRDLYGEQFF. As DNA, the CDR3 is TGTGCCAGCAGCCGGGACCTCTACGGGGAGCAGTTCTTC.

In this sample, this clonotype turned up a few times. This chain joins TRBV7-2 and TRBJ2-1, with 7 positions matching TRBD1. J was trimmed by 7 bases and V by 7 bases; bases with no gene match: 7. There are 13 residues in the CDR3. Germline values: CDR1 SGHTA, CDR2 FQGNSA. CDR3 sequence (DNA): TGTGCCAGCACCTTTTCAGGGGGTAATGAGCAGTTCTTC. The encoded protein is CASTFSGGNEQFF.

This chain connects TRBV12-3 or TRBV12-4 to TRBJ1-4; tentative D call: TRBD1 (5 bases). The CDR3 has 14 amino acids. V was clipped by 8 bases and J by 7 bases, with 17 bases between them. The CDR3 region has the DNA TGTGCCAGCGGGAGGGCGGGGCTCGGTGAAAAACTGTTTTTT. This gives the protein CASGRAGLGEKLFF.

This clonotype was detected once. CDR3: CATNGVFQGTGNTIYF. In nucleotides, the CDR3 is TGTGCCACCAACGGAGTTTTCCAGGGAACTGGAAACACCATATATTTT. The V call is TRBV24-1, the J call TRBJ1-3; TRBD1 is a possible D gene (5 bases). Per germline, CDR1 KGHDR and CDR2 SFDVKD. The CDR3 consists of 16 residues. V lost 8 bases, J lost 2 bases, and 18 bases lay in between.

In its sample, this clonotype was seen many times. The rearrangement joins TRBV5-6 to TRBJ2-5; 11 nucleotides line up with TRBD2. The germline gives CDR1 SGHDT, CDR2 YYEEEE. V lost 1 base, J lost 5 bases, and 4 bases stayed unmatched. CDR3 length: 15 residues. CDR3 sequence: CASSLLAGGRETQYF. DNA of the CDR3: TGTGCCAGCAGCTTGCTAGCGGGGGGAAGGGAGACCCAGTACTTC.